The 14 T cell receptor beta chains in this list originate from one sample, sequenced in a study of shared clonotypes between healthy human individuals. Measured with immunoSEQ multiplex PCR; TCRdb has only the in-frame clones, and not every one. The sample comprises 2 million to 2.5 million clones, approximately 95% of which are singletons, and around 0.13% rests with the top ten. Sequencing was performed on naive CD4+ T cells sorted from blood. Subset meaning: CD45RA+ positively selected. The receptors were gathered from a man between 18 and 29 years old in good health.

This clone has a single count. The chain couples TRBV5-6 to TRBJ1-2, with D hard to call. V lost 5 bases to trimming and J lost 0 bases, with 14 bases between them. CDR3 length: 15 residues. Germline CDR1 reads SGHDT; CDR2 reads YYEEEE. The CDR3 DNA is TGTGCCAGCAGGTCCGATCTCGGAGCTAACTATGGCTACACCTTC. Protein sequence: CASRSDLGANYGYTF.

V gene TRBV13 combines with J gene TRBJ2-6, with D hard to call. The V gene's germline CDR1 is PRHDT and CDR2 FYEKMQ (reference sequence). The CDR3 is made up of 17 amino acids. V lost 5 bases and J lost 0, with 14 bases in between. The CDR3 loop is CASSRGRGSSGANVLTF. The CDR3 DNA follows: TGTGCCAGCAGCCGTGGGCGAGGCAGCTCTGGGGCCAACGTCCTGACTTTC.

This chain connects TRBV2 to TRBJ2-7; 8 bases align to TRBD1. The V gene's germline CDR1 is SNHLY and CDR2 FYNNEI. This CDR3 spans 14 amino acids. V lost 5 bases, J lost 2 bases, and 5 bases stayed unmatched. Here the CDR3 reads CASSRTGSPYEQYF. The CDR3 DNA reads TGTGCCAGCAGTCGGACAGGGTCCCCCTACGAGCAGTACTTC.

This chain joins TRBV28 and TRBJ2-7, with TRBD1 identical over 7 bases. This CDR3 comprises 13 residues. CDR1 is MDHEN, CDR2 SYDVKM, per germline. The V and J ends lost 5 bases and 7 bases, in that order; junction bases with no gene match: 8. The DNA for the CDR3 is TGTGCCAGCAGTAATGGACAGGTTGAGGAGCAGTACTTC. Translation: CASSNGQVEEQYF. The whole variable domain, filled in from reference TRBV28 and TRBJ2-7, reads DVKVTQSSRYLVKRTGEKVFLECVQDMDHENMFWYRQDPGLGLRLIYFSYDVKMKEKGDIPEGYSVSREKKERFSLILESASTNQTSMYLCASSNGQVEEQYFGPGTRLTVT.

This chain uses TRBV5-8 with TRBJ2-3, with TRBD1 matching over 7 bases. Germline-derived CDR1 and CDR2 are SGHTS and YDEGEE. CDR3 length: 15 residues. The V and J ends lost 1 base and 2 bases, in that order; junction bases with no gene match: 4. The CDR3 DNA follows: TGTGCCAGCAGCTTGCCAGGGGGATACACAGATACGCAGTATTTT. Translation: CASSLPGGYTDTQYF.

The chain recombines TRBV7-9 with TRBJ2-7, with a weak D call TRBD1 (6 bases). The germline V and J ends were trimmed by 1 base and 2 bases, with 9 bases remaining between them. This CDR3 spans 14 amino acids. Germline assignment: CDR1 SEHNR and CDR2 FQNEAQ (reference sequence). CDR3: CASSLVTGTYEQYF. In nucleotides, the CDR3 is TGTGCCAGCAGCTTAGTAACAGGGACCTACGAGCAGTACTTC.

V gene TRBV6-1 combines with J gene TRBJ1-2; 8 bases align to TRBD1. There are 12 residues in the CDR3. V dropped 8 bases and J dropped 1; count of bases not matched to a gene: 0. Germline CDR1 MNHNS, CDR2 SASEGT. The CDR3 reads CASDRGNYGYTF. The CDR3 nucleotides read TGTGCCAGCGACAGGGGTAACTATGGCTACACCTTC.

The chain recombines TRBV13 with TRBJ2-7; no reliable D call. V was cut by 5 bases and J by 4 bases, with 15 bases left in between. This CDR3 has 14 amino acids. The germline CDR1 and CDR2 sequences are PRHDT and FYEKMQ (reference sequence). The CDR3 here is CASSPGRVMYEQYF. The CDR3 DNA reads TGTGCCAGCAGCCCGGGCCGAGTCATGTACGAGCAGTACTTC.

The gene calls are TRBV18 and TRBJ2-7; D gene uncertain. V shed 2 bases and J shed 4 bases, with 9 bases lying between them. This CDR3 has 13 amino acids. The germline V gene has CDR1 KGHSH and CDR2 LQKENI. CDR3 sequence: CASSPAHSYEQYF. DNA for the CDR3: TGTGCCAGCTCACCAGCACATTCTTACGAGCAGTACTTC.

This chain joins TRBV7-9 and TRBJ2-3; possible D gene TRBD1, 6 bases. Germline assignment: CDR1 SEHNR and CDR2 FQNEAQ (reference sequence). V was trimmed by 6 bases and J by 2 bases, leaving 15 bases between them. The CDR3 is 15 amino acids. Written as DNA, the CDR3 is TGTGCCAGCAGTCCGAAGGGACACCACACAGATACGCAGTATTTT. It yields the protein CASSPKGHHTDTQYF.

The J gene is TRBJ1-2, the V gene TRBV30, with D hard to call. The CDR3 has 15 residues. The germline V gene has CDR1 GTSNPN and CDR2 SVGIG (reference sequence). V lost 3 bases and J lost 5, with 19 bases in between. Here the CDR3 reads CAWSIDTAPGYGYTF. The CDR3 region has the DNA TGTGCCTGGAGCATTGACACCGCCCCTGGTTATGGCTACACCTTC. Combining the CDR3 with reference TRBV30 and TRBJ1-2 gives the whole variable domain SQTIHQWPATLVQPVGSPLSLECTVEGTSNPNLYWYRQAAGRGLQLLFYSVGIGQISSEVPQNLSASRPQDRQFILSSKKLLLSDSGFYLCAWSIDTAPGYGYTFGSGTRLTVV.

The rearrangement joins TRBV7-9 to TRBJ2-7; the D gene is possibly TRBD1 (5 bases). CDR1 SEHNR and CDR2 FQNEAQ come from the germline V gene (reference sequence). The CDR3 totals 14 residues. Deletions cut 3 bases from V and 3 bases from J, with 12 bases between. The CDR3 region has the DNA TGTGCCAGCAGCTTCTCAGGGCCTTACTACGAGCAGTACTTC. It is translated as CASSFSGPYYEQYF.

The V gene is TRBV29-1, the J gene TRBJ2-3; 7 bases align to TRBD1. The CDR3 totals 15 residues. The V and J ends lost 4 bases and 0 bases, in that order; junction bases with no gene match: 7. Germline assignment: CDR1 SQVTM and CDR2 ANQGSEA. Here the CDR3 reads CSVVGQASSTDTQYF. CDR3 DNA: TGCAGCGTTGTCGGACAGGCCTCTAGCACAGATACGCAGTATTTT.

V and J are TRBV30 and TRBJ2-3; 8 nucleotides match TRBD1. The J segment lost 2 bases and the V segment lost 5 bases, leaving 9 bases of the junction unmatched. The CDR3 has 15 amino acids. Germline CDR1 and CDR2: GTSNPN and SVGIG (reference sequence). Written as DNA, the CDR3 is TGTGCCTGGCAAATCGACAGGGGAATCACAGATACGCAGTATTTT. It translates to CAWQIDRGITDTQYF.